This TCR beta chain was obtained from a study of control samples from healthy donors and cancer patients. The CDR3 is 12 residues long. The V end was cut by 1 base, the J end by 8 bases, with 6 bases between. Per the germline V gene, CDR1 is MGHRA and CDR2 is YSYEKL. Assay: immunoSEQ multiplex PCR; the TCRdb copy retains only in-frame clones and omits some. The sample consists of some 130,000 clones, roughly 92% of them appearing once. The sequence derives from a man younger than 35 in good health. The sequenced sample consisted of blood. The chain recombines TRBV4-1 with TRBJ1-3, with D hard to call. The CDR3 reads CASSQGRDTIYF. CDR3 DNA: TGCGCCAGCAGCCAAGGGAGAGACACCATATATTTT.